The 21 T cell receptor beta chains below were found in one sample sequenced in a study of regulatory T cells in long-lasting Graves disease. Time point given: persistent/refractory GD, antithyroid drugs over 5 years with positive TRAb. The authors made the TCR library using RNA they extracted from PBMCs. According to the study, TCR beta libraries were built with iRepertoire HTBI primers and CDR3-region Arm-PCR. Each CDR3 protein is one row after TCRdb ran MiXCR on the multiplex PCR reads. The sample records more than 650,000 distinct CDR3 sequences, 25% to 35% being singletons. The specimen was peripheral blood mononuclear cells (PBMCs), collected when the disease was refractory, from a patient treated with antithyroid drugs. The receptor set was obtained from a female donor with Graves disease.

The chain employs TRBV13 and TRBJ2-7, with D unclear. The germline gives CDR1 PRHDT, CDR2 FYEKMQ (reference sequence). With 1 base removed from V and 0 bases from J, the gap between germline ends came to 16 bases. This CDR3 has 17 residues. CDR3 sequence reads: CASSLAVGSLTSYEQYF. The CDR3 coding sequence is TGTGCCAGCAGCTTAGCCGTTGGCTCCCTAACCTCCTACGAGCAGTACTTC.

The chain joins TRBV19 to TRBJ1-5; D perhaps matches TRBD1 (6 bases). V was clipped by 7 bases and J by 2 bases, with 15 bases between them. Germline values: CDR1 LNHDA, CDR2 SQIVND (reference sequence). The CDR3 consists of 15 residues. In DNA, the CDR3 is TGTGCCAGTACCCTCCTCTGGACAGGCAATCAGCCCCAGCATTTT. It is translated as CASTLLWTGNQPQHF.

This chain joins TRBV6-1 and TRBJ1-5; TRBD1 is a possible D gene (6 bases). Germline V gene lookup returns CDR1 MNHNS and CDR2 SASEGT. CDR3 length: 13 amino acids. The V end was cut by 6 bases, the J end by 7 bases, with 13 bases between. CDR3 DNA: TGTGCCAGCAGAAGACAGGCCAGCCAGCCCCAGCATTTT. Translating it yields CASRRQASQPQHF.

This clonotype occurred many times. The rearrangement joins TRBV29-1 to TRBJ1-2, with 8 bases fitting TRBD1. CDR3 length equals 13 residues. V was clipped by 6 bases and J by 5 bases; unmatched bases: 8. Germline V gene lookup returns CDR1 SQVTM and CDR2 ANQGSEA. This chain's CDR3 is CSVSGQGVYGYTF. For the CDR3, the DNA is TGCAGCGTCTCCGGACAGGGAGTTTATGGCTACACCTTC.

The rearrangement links TRBV28 to TRBJ2-2, with D tentatively TRBD2 (5 bases). This CDR3 is 12 amino acids long. CDR1 MDHEN and CDR2 SYDVKM come from the germline V gene. Trimming took 8 bases from V and 4 from J, leaving 8 bases between them. This chain's CDR3 is CASLDSTGELFF. In DNA form, the CDR3 reads TGTGCCAGCCTGGACTCCACCGGGGAGCTGTTTTTT.

This clonotype came up many times. V is TRBV2 and J is TRBJ2-7; 7 bases map to TRBD2. This CDR3 is 15 amino acids long. Germline V gives CDR1 SNHLY, CDR2 FYNNEI. The V segment lost 0 bases and the J segment 2 bases; nucleotides outside the gene matches: 4. The CDR3 DNA reads as TGTGCCAGCAGTGAAGCGCCTAGCGGTACCTACGAGCAGTACTTC. This codes for CASSEAPSGTYEQYF.

The chain is built from TRBV5-1 and TRBJ1-6; D remains unclear. There are 14 residues in the CDR3. CDR1 and CDR2 (germline): SGHRS, YFSETQ. V dropped 0 bases and J dropped 8 bases, with 9 bases sitting between them. Written as DNA, the CDR3 is TGCGCCAGCAGCTTGGGAGTTGGGTATTCACCCCTCCACTTT. Residues: CASSLGVGYSPLHF.

The chain joins TRBV2 to TRBJ1-3; the D gene is possibly TRBD1 (5 bases). The germline V gene has CDR1 SNHLY and CDR2 FYNNEI. V gave up 7 bases and J gave up 0 bases, with 13 bases separating them. The CDR3 covers 15 residues. The CDR3 here is CASTGTGSSGNTIYF. In DNA form, the CDR3 reads TGTGCCAGCACCGGGACCGGCAGCTCTGGAAACACCATATATTTT.

This sequence joins TRBV20-1 and TRBJ1-1; maybe TRBD1 (5 bases). Between the trimmed V and J ends, which lost 3 bases and 4 bases, there was a span of 9 bases. The CDR3 has 12 residues. Germline-derived CDR1 and CDR2 are DFQATT and SNEGSKA (reference sequence). This chain's CDR3 is CSASRDGTEAFF. CDR3 DNA sequence: TGCAGTGCTAGCCGGGACGGCACTGAAGCTTTCTTT.

This chain uses TRBV6-1 with TRBJ1-3; 9 nucleotides line up with TRBD1. J was trimmed by 7 bases and V by 6 bases; bases with no gene match: 7. This CDR3 is built from 14 residues. Germline loops: CDR1 MNHNS, CDR2 SASEGT. The CDR3 nucleotides are TGTGCCAGCAGGGGAGGGACAGGGAGTAACACCATATATTTT. Encoded protein: CASRGGTGSNTIYF.

In this sample, this clonotype turned up a few times. The chain links TRBV25-1 to TRBJ1-1; D unclear. The CDR3 sequence is 12 residues long. Germline values: CDR1 MGHDK, CDR2 SYGVNS. Trimming stripped 2 bases from V and 8 bases from J, with 9 bases between. The CDR3 DNA follows: TGTGCCAGCAGTGAAGGGTTATTAGAAGCTTTCTTT. This sequence encodes CASSEGLLEAFF.

This clonotype came up many times. The rearrangement links TRBV11-2 to TRBJ2-7; D ambiguous. Trimming shortened V by 1 base and J by 7 bases, and 14 bases separated the two germline ends. This CDR3 comprises 14 residues. Germline V gene lookup returns CDR1 SGHAT and CDR2 FQNNGV. Here the CDR3 reads CASSLAPWATEQYF. The DNA for the CDR3 is TGTGCCAGCAGCTTAGCCCCCTGGGCCACGGAGCAGTACTTC.

Only a few counts were recorded for this clonotype. This sequence joins TRBV30 and TRBJ1-1; D gene ambiguous. The V gene lost 2 bases and the J gene lost 2 bases, with 9 bases spanning the gap. The CDR3 is 13 residues long. Germline CDR1 reads GTSNPN; CDR2 reads SVGIG (reference sequence). The CDR3 DNA reads as TGTGCCTGGAGTACAACCACAAACACTGAAGCTTTCTTT. Its translation is CAWSTTTNTEAFF.

The CDR3 coding sequence is TGCGCCAGCAGCTTGGCACGGGACACGAACACTGAAGCTTTCTTT. Translation: CASSLARDTNTEAFF. The V call is TRBV5-1, the J call TRBJ1-1; D is perhaps TRBD1 (6 bases). Trimming stripped 0 bases from V and 1 base from J, with 10 bases between. Per the germline V gene, CDR1 is SGHRS and CDR2 is YFSETQ. The CDR3 is 15 residues long.

Concerning this clonotype itself: A single base separates this from a much larger clone, so it may be a read error. This chain links TRBV6-2 or TRBV6-3 with TRBJ1-2; tentatively, D is TRBD1 (6 bases). The CDR3 is made up of 12 amino acids. The V gene's germline CDR1 is MNHEY and CDR2 SVGEGT. Between the trimmed V and J ends, which lost 4 bases and 8 bases, there was a span of 11 bases. CDR3 sequence reads: CASSCSDSGYTF. For the CDR3, the DNA is TGTGCCAGCAGTTGCTCGGACAGCGGCTACACCTTC.

This chain joins TRBV2 and TRBJ2-3; 8 bases map to TRBD2. This CDR3 region has 16 residues. The J segment lost 0 bases and the V segment lost 9 bases, leaving 11 bases of the junction unmatched. Germline V lookup: CDR1 SNHLY, CDR2 FYNNEI. CDR3 amino acids: CARSVGASGSTDTQYF. The CDR3 DNA follows: TGTGCCAGGAGCGTGGGGGCTAGCGGGAGCACAGATACGCAGTATTTT.

The J gene is TRBJ1-2, the V gene TRBV30, with 12 bases matching TRBD1. The length of the CDR3 is 14 residues. The V and J ends lost 3 bases and 8 bases, in that order; junction bases with no gene match: 7. Per germline, CDR1 GTSNPN and CDR2 SVGIG (reference sequence). This CDR3 reads CAWRGTGGPTGYTF. CDR3 coding DNA: TGTGCCTGGAGAGGGACAGGGGGCCCCACGGGCTACACCTTC. Combining the CDR3 with reference TRBV30 and TRBJ1-2 gives the whole variable domain SQTIHQWPATLVQPVGSPLSLECTVEGTSNPNLYWYRQAAGRGLQLLFYSVGIGQISSEVPQNLSASRPQDRQFILSSKKLLLSDSGFYLCAWRGTGGPTGYTFGSGTRLTVV.

Ten or more counts support this clonotype. This sequence joins TRBV28 and TRBJ2-7; tentatively, D is TRBD2 (6 bases). V was clipped by 7 bases and J by 3 bases, with 19 bases between them. Looked up from germline, CDR1 is MDHEN and CDR2 is SYDVKM. The CDR3 contains 15 residues. The chain's CDR3 is CASTQLEGVSYEQYF. In nucleotides, the CDR3 is TGTGCCAGCACTCAACTGGAGGGAGTTAGCTACGAGCAGTACTTC.

The chain employs TRBV10-2 and TRBJ2-6, with 8 bases fitting TRBD1. V trimming: 6 bases; J trimming: 0 bases; junction bases outside the gene matches: 16. This CDR3 has 20 residues. From germline, CDR1 is WSHSY and CDR2 SAAADI. DNA for the CDR3: TGCGCCAGCAGACAACGAGACAGGGGCCACCGGGTCTCTGGGGCCAACGTCCTGACTTTC. Encoded protein: CASRQRDRGHRVSGANVLTF.

V and J are TRBV12-3 or TRBV12-4 and TRBJ1-5; maybe TRBD1 (6 bases). The V end was cut by 6 bases, the J end by 3 bases, with 15 bases between. The CDR3 spans 15 residues. The CDR3 DNA reads as TGTGCCAGCAGCTCTACAGGGTGGGACAATCAGCCCCAGCATTTT. This gives the protein CASSSTGWDNQPQHF.

The V call is TRBV20-1, the J call TRBJ1-6, with a weak D call TRBD1 (5 bases). Trimming took 3 bases from V and 5 from J, leaving 14 bases between them. The CDR3 spans 15 residues. Germline CDR1 is DFQATT and CDR2 is SNEGSKA (reference sequence). CDR3 region: CSASLEDRNNSPLHF. The CDR3 nucleotides are TGCAGTGCTAGCCTAGAAGACAGAAATAATTCACCCCTCCACTTT.